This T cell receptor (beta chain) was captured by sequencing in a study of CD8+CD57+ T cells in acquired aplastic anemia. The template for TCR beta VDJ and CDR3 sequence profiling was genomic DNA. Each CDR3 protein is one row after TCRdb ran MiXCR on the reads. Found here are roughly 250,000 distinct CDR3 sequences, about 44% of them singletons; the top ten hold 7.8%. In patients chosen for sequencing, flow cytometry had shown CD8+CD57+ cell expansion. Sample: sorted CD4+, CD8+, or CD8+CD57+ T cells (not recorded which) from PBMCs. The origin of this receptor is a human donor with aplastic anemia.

The CDR3 loop reads CATSDAQGTGELFF. CDR3 coding DNA: TGTGCCACCAGTGATGCACAGGGAACCGGGGAGCTGTTTTTT. This sequence joins TRBV24-1 and TRBJ2-2; D is perhaps TRBD1 (6 bases). V dropped 3 bases and J dropped 5 bases, with 9 bases sitting between them. The CDR3 has 14 amino acids. Germline values: CDR1 KGHDR, CDR2 SFDVKD.